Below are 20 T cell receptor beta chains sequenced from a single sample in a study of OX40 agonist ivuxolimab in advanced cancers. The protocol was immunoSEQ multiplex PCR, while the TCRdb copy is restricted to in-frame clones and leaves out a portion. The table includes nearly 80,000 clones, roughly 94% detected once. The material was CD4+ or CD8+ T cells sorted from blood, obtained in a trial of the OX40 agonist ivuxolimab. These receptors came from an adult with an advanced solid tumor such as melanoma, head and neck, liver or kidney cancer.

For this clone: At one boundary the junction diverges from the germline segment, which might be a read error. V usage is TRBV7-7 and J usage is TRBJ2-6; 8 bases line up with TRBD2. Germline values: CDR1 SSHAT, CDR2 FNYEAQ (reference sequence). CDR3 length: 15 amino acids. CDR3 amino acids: CASSTGGDLADVLTF. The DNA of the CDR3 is TGTGCCAGCAGTACCGGGGGGGACTTGGCCGACGTCCTGACTTTC.

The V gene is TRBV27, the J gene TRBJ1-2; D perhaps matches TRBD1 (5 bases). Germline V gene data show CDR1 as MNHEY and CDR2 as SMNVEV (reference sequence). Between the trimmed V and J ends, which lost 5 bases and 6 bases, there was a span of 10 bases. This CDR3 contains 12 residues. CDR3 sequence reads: CASSGGFNGYTF. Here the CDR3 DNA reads TGTGCCAGCAGTGGGGGGTTTAATGGCTACACCTTC.

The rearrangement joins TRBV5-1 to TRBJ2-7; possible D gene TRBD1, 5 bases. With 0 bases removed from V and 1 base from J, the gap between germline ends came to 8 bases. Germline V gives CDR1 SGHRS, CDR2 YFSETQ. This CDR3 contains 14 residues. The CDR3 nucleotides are TGCGCCAGCAGCTTGGAAGGGGCGTCCTACGAGCAGTACTTC. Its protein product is CASSLEGASYEQYF. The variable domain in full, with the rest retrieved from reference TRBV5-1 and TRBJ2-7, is KAGVTQTPRYLIKTRGQQVTLSCSPISGHRSVSWYQQTPGQGLQFLFEYFSETQRNKGNFPGRFSGRQFSNSRSEMNVSTLELGDSALYLCASSLEGASYEQYFGPGTRLTVT.

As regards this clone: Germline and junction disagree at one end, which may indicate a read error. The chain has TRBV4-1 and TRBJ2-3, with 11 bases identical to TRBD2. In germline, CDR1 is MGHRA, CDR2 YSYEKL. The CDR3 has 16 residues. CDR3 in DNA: TGCGCCAGCAGTCCCATTGGTTCCACTAGCGGGGGCCCGGAGGATTTT. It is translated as CASSPIGSTSGGPEDF.

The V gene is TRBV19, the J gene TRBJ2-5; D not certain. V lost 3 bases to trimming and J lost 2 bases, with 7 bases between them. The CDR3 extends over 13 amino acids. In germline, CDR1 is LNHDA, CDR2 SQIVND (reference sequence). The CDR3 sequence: CASSIPPQETQYF. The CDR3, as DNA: TGTGCCAGTAGTATCCCCCCTCAAGAGACCCAGTACTTC.

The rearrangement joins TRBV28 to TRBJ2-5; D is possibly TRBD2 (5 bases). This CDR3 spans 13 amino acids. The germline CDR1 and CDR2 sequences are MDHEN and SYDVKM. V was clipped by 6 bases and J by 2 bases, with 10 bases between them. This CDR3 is CASSQTGQETQYF. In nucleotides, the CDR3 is TGTGCCAGCAGCCAGACGGGACAAGAGACCCAGTACTTC.

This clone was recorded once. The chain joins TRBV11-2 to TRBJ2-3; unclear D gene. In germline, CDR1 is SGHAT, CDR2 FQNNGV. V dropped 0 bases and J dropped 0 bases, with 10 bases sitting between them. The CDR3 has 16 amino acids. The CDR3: CASSLEPSYSTDTQYF. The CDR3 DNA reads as TGTGCCAGCAGCTTAGAGCCTAGTTATAGCACAGATACGCAGTATTTT.

The CDR3 here is CATSRALAINQETQYF. In DNA form, the CDR3 reads TGTGCCACCAGCAGAGCCCTAGCGATCAACCAAGAGACCCAGTACTTC. The chain joins TRBV15 to TRBJ2-5, with a weak D call TRBD2 (6 bases). Trimming stripped 1 base from V and 0 bases from J, with 12 bases between. This CDR3 region has 16 residues. Per the germline V gene, CDR1 is LNHNV and CDR2 is YYDKDF (reference sequence).

CDR3 nucleotide sequence: TGTGCCAGCAGTGCCCGGACTATCGAGCAGTACTTC. Protein sequence: CASSARTIEQYF. V gene TRBV2 combines with J gene TRBJ2-7; D is possibly TRBD2 (6 bases). The germline V gene encodes CDR1 SNHLY and CDR2 FYNNEI. The V gene lost 4 bases and the J gene lost 6 bases, with 10 bases spanning the gap. This CDR3 is 12 amino acids long.

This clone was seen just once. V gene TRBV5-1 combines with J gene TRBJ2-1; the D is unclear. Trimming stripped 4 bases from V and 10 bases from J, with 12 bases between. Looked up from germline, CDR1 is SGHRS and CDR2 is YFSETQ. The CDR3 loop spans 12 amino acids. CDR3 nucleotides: TGCGCCAGCAGCCGCGCGGCATACGAGCAGTTCTTC. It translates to CASSRAAYEQFF.

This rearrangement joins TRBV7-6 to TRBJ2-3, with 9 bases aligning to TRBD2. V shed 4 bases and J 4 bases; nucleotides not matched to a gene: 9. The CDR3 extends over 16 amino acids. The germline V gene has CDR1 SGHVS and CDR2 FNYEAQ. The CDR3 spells CASSSFSGGIADTQYF. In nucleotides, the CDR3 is TGTGCCAGCAGCTCTTTTAGCGGGGGAATTGCAGATACGCAGTATTTT.

CDR3 protein: CASSLAGGSADTQYF. CDR3 in DNA: TGTGCCAGCAGTTTAGCGGGAGGAAGCGCAGATACGCAGTATTTT. This chain uses TRBV6-5 with TRBJ2-3, with 10 bases fitting TRBD2. The CDR3 spans 15 residues. After removal of 4 bases from V and 4 bases from J, the junction contained 5 bases not matched to a gene. In germline, CDR1 is MNHEY, CDR2 SVGAGI.

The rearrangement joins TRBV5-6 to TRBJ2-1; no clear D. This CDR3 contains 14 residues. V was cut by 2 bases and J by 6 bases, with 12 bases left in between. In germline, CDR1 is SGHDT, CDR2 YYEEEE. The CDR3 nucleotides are TGTGCCAGCAGCTTACGGGTGACGTTCAATGAGCAGTTCTTC. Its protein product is CASSLRVTFNEQFF.

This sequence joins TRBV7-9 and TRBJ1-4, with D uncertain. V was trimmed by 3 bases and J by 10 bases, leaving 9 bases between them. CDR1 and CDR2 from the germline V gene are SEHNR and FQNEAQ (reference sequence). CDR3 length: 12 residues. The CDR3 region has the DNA TGTGCCAGCAGCTTTCTTGAGGGAAAACTGTTTTTT. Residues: CASSFLEGKLFF. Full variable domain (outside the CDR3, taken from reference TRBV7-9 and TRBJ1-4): DTGVSQNPRHKITKRGQNVTFRCDPISEHNRLYWYRQTLGQGPEFLTYFQNEAQLEKSRLLSDRFSAERPKGSFSTLEIQRTEQGDSAMYLCASSFLEGKLFFGSGTQLSVL.

CDR3 sequence (DNA): TGCAGCGCCATAAATTTGAAGCCACATGAAGAACACTATGGCTACACCTTC. Protein: CSAINLKPHEEHYGYTF. The chain carries TRBV29-1 and TRBJ1-2; no clear D. The V and J ends lost 7 bases and 3 bases respectively, with 27 bases between them. The germline CDR1 and CDR2 sequences are SQVTM and ANQGSEA. The CDR3 spans 17 residues. The full variable domain, in which reference TRBV29-1 and TRBJ1-2 provide the parts outside the CDR3, is SAVISQKPSRDICQRGTSLTIQCQVDSQVTMMFWYRQQPGQSLTLIATANQGSEATYESGFVIDKFPISRPNLTFSTLTVSNMSPEDSSIYLCSAINLKPHEEHYGYTFGSGTRLTVV.

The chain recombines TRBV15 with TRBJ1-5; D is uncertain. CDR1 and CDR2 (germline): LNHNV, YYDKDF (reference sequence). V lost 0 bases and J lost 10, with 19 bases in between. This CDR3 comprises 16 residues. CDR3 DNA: TGTGCCACCAGCAGAGATTTATCCAGCCATCTCTCCCCCCAGCATTTT. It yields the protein CATSRDLSSHLSPQHF.

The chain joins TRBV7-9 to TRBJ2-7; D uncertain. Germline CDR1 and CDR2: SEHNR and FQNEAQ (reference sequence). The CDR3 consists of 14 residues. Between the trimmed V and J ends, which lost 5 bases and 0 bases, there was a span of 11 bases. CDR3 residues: CASSVDGNSYEQYF. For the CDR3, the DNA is TGTGCCAGCAGCGTGGACGGCAACTCCTACGAGCAGTACTTC. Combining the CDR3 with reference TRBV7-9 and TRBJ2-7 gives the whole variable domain DTGVSQNPRHKITKRGQNVTFRCDPISEHNRLYWYRQTLGQGPEFLTYFQNEAQLEKSRLLSDRFSAERPKGSFSTLEIQRTEQGDSAMYLCASSVDGNSYEQYFGPGTRLTVT.

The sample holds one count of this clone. The CDR3 DNA reads as TGTGCCAGCAACCGCGGGGGCGCCGGCTATGGCTACACCTTC. It is translated as CASNRGGAGYGYTF. V is TRBV27 and J is TRBJ1-2; D possibly corresponds to TRBD1 (6 bases). The CDR3 runs 14 residues. V was clipped by 7 bases and J by 4 bases, with 16 bases between them. Germline loops: CDR1 MNHEY, CDR2 SMNVEV (reference sequence).

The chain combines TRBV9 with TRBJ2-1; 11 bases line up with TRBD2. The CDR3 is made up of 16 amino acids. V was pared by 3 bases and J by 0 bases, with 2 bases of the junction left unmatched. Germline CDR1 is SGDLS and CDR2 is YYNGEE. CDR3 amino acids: CASSGLAGNSYNEQFF. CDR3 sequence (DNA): TGTGCCAGCAGCGGACTAGCGGGGAACTCCTACAATGAGCAGTTCTTC. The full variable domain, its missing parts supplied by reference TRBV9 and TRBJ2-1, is DSGVTQTPKHLITATGQRVTLRCSPRSGDLSVYWYQQSLDQGLQFLIQYYNGEERAKGNILERFSAQQFPDLHSELNLSSLELGDSALYFCASSGLAGNSYNEQFFGPGTRLTVL.

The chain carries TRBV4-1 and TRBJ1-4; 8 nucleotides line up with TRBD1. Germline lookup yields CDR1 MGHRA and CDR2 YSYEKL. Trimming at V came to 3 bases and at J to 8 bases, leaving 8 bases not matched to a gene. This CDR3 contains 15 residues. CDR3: CASSHPQTGVEKLFF. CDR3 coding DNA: TGCGCCAGCAGCCACCCACAGACAGGGGTAGAAAAACTGTTTTTT.